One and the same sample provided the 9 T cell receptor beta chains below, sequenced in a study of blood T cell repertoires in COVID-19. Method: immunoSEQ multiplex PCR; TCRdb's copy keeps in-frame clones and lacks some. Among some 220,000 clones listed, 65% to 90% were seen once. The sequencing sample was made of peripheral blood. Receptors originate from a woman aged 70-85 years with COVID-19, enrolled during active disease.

The CDR3 DNA is TGTGCCAGCAGCCGCCGCTCGACAGGGTCTAATGAAAAACTGTTTTTT. Residues: CASSRRSTGSNEKLFF. This rearrangement joins TRBV3-1 (or the pseudogene TRBV3-2) to TRBJ1-4, with 7 bases aligning to TRBD1. The CDR3 extends over 16 amino acids. V lost 4 bases and J lost 3; bases outside the gene matches: 8. Germline-derived CDR1 and CDR2 are LGHDT and YNNKEL (reference sequence).

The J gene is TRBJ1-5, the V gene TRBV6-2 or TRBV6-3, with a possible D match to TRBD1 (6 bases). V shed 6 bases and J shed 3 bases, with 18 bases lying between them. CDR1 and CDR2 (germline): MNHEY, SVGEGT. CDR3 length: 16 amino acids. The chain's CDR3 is CASSDGQTIFNQPQHF. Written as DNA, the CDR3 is TGTGCCAGCAGCGACGGACAGACGATATTCAATCAGCCCCAGCATTTT.

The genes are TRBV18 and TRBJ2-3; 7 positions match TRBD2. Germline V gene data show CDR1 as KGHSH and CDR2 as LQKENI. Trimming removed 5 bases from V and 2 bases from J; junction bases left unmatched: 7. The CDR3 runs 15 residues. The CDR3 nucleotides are TGTGCCAGCTCAGTTCGGGCGGGAGCCACAGATACGCAGTATTTT. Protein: CASSVRAGATDTQYF.

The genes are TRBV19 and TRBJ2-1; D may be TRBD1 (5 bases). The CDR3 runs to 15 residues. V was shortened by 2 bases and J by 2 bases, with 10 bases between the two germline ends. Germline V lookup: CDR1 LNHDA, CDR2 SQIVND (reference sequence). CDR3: CASSIQGLTYNEQFF. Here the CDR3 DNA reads TGTGCCAGTAGTATACAGGGTTTGACCTACAATGAGCAGTTCTTC.

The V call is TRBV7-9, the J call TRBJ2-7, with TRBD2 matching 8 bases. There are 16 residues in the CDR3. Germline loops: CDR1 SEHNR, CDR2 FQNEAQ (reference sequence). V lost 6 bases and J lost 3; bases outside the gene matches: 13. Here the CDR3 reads CASSTGRAGEFYEQYF. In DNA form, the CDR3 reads TGTGCCAGCAGTACTGGGAGAGCGGGGGAATTCTACGAGCAGTACTTC.

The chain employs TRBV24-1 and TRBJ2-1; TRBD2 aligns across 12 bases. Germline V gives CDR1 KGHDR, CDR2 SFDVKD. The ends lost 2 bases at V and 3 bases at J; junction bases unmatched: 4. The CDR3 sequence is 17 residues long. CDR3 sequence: CATSDSQLAGGYNEQFF. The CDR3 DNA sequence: TGTGCCACCAGTGATTCCCAACTAGCGGGAGGCTACAATGAGCAGTTCTTC.

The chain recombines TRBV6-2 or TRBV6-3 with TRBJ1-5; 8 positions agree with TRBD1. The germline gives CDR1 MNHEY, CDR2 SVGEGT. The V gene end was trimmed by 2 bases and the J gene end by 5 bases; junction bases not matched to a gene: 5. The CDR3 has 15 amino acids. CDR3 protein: CASSYAGQGHQPQHF. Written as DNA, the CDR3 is TGTGCCAGCAGTTACGCCGGACAGGGACATCAGCCCCAGCATTTT.

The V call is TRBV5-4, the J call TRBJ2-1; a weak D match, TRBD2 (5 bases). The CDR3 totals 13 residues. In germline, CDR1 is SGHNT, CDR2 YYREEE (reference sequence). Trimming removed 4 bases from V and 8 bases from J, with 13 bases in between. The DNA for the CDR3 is TGTGCCAGCAGCCTCAAGACTAAGCATGAGCAGTTCTTC. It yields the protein CASSLKTKHEQFF.

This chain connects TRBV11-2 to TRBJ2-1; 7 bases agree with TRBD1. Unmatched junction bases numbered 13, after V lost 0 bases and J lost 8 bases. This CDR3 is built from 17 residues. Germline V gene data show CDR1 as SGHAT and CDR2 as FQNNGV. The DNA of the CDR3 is TGTGCCAGCAGCTTAGATCAGTCAGGGGGTCGTTTCGATGAGCAGTTCTTC. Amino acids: CASSLDQSGGRFDEQFF.